Following are 22 T cell receptor beta chains from one sample sequenced in a study of molecular identifiers for immune sequencing clone quantification. In TCRdb, the PCR reads were re-called with MiXCR into one record per CDR3 protein. Among nearly 650,000 distinct CDR3 sequences listed, roughly 25% were seen once. What was sequenced was naive CD8+ T cells from blood, with Jurkat cell RNA spiked in. This sample's subset: FACS-sorted CD8+CD4-CCR7+CD45RA+ naive T cells. The receptors originated from a human donor in good health. Some libraries in this study had Jurkat cell RNA spiked in.

The J gene is TRBJ2-7, the V gene TRBV20-1; D is undetermined. The CDR3 length is 16 residues. CDR1 is DFQATT and CDR2 is SNEGSKA in the germline V gene (reference sequence). The ends were cut back, 0 bases at V and 2 bases at J, with 17 bases in the middle. CDR3 in amino acids: CSAREGSDGSTYEQYF. For the CDR3, the DNA is TGCAGTGCTAGAGAAGGATCAGACGGGTCAACCTACGAGCAGTACTTC.

At least ten counts were recorded for this clonotype. This chain links TRBV7-2 with TRBJ2-4; 12 bases match TRBD2. This CDR3 comprises 17 residues. V lost 5 bases and J lost 7; bases outside the gene matches: 12. CDR1 is SGHTA, CDR2 FQGNSA, per germline. The CDR3 bases are TGTGCCAGCAGCATTACCGGGACTAGCGGGTATTATAACATTCAGTACTTC. Amino acids: CASSITGTSGYYNIQYF.

To note about this clonotype: The germline gene is not matched at one end of the junction; a read error may be the cause. The rearrangement joins TRBV18 to TRBJ2-1; the D is unclear. Germline values: CDR1 KGHSH, CDR2 LQKENI. This CDR3 is built from 12 residues. In DNA, the CDR3 is TGTGCCAGCTCACCCATAGGCAATGAGCAGTCCTTC. Translation: CASSPIGNEQSF.

This clonotype was counted once. A much larger clone differs by one base, so this may be a read error. V gene TRBV2 combines with J gene TRBJ1-1; D is undetermined. Per the germline V gene, CDR1 is SNHLY and CDR2 is FYNNEI. The CDR3 runs 14 residues. In DNA, the CDR3 is TGTGCCAACAGTGAATTCCCAGAGAACACTGAAGCTTTCTTT. Protein: CANSEFPENTEAFF.

This clonotype was counted at least ten times. The CDR3: CSVETGTPYEQYF. The CDR3 bases are TGCAGCGTGGAAACCGGGACACCCTACGAGCAGTACTTC. The chain has TRBV29-1 and TRBJ2-7, with a possible D match to TRBD1 (6 bases). The CDR3 sequence is 13 residues long. Trimming pared 6 bases from V and 2 bases from J, leaving 14 bases between. The germline V gene has CDR1 SQVTM and CDR2 ANQGSEA.

In its sample, this clonotype was seen many times. The chain recombines TRBV25-1 with TRBJ2-5, with D tentatively TRBD2 (5 bases). CDR1 MGHDK and CDR2 SYGVNS come from the germline V gene. CDR3 size: 14 residues. V shed 4 bases and J shed 3 bases, with 12 bases lying between them. CDR3 protein: CASSVRGTEETQYF. The CDR3 DNA reads as TGTGCCAGCAGTGTTCGGGGAACCGAAGAGACCCAGTACTTC.

This clonotype was recorded at least ten times. Its ends do not fully match the called genes, so a read error is possible. The chain recombines TRBV4-2 with TRBJ2-1, with D perhaps matching TRBD1 (6 bases). The germline V gene has CDR1 LGHNA and CDR2 YNFKEQ. This CDR3 has 15 residues. DNA of the CDR3: TGCGCCAGCAGCCAAGTTACAGGGTCCTACAATGAGCAGTTCTTC. Its translation: CASSQVTGSYNEQFF.

In its sample, this clonotype was seen many times. The J gene is TRBJ1-1, the V gene TRBV19, with D unresolved. Germline CDR1 reads LNHDA; CDR2 reads SQIVND (reference sequence). The CDR3 spans 13 residues. V lost 3 bases to trimming and J lost 0 bases, with 5 bases between them. The chain's CDR3 is CASSIGMNTEAFF. In nucleotides, the CDR3 is TGTGCCAGTAGTATTGGAATGAACACTGAAGCTTTCTTT.

This clonotype has at least ten counts. This chain uses TRBV6-1 with TRBJ2-3; D may be TRBD1 or TRBD2 (5 bases each). CDR1 is MNHNS and CDR2 is SASEGT in the germline V gene. Deletions cut 4 bases from V and 4 bases from J, with 12 bases between. This CDR3 is 14 amino acids long. CDR3 nucleotide sequence: TGTGCCAGCAGTGGGCTGGGGGTGGCAGATACGCAGTATTTT. Encoded protein: CASSGLGVADTQYF.

As to this clonotype: The junction and the germline gene differ at one end; a read error may be behind it. The chain recombines TRBV7-9 with TRBJ2-7; D gene unclear. This CDR3 comprises 12 residues. Germline V gene data show CDR1 as SEHNR and CDR2 as FQNEAQ (reference sequence). The CDR3 sequence is CASSFVSYAQYF. The CDR3 DNA reads TGTGCCAGCAGCTTCGTCAGCTACGCGCAGTACTTC.

Ten or more counts support this clonotype. V is TRBV20-1 and J is TRBJ2-7, with 9 bases fitting TRBD1. This CDR3 contains 13 residues. Trimming at V came to 5 bases and at J to 5 bases, leaving 7 bases not matched to a gene. The V gene's germline CDR1 is DFQATT and CDR2 SNEGSKA (reference sequence). The CDR3 DNA is TGCAGTGCTCCGACAGGGGGTCGAGACGAGCAGTACTTC. This translates into CSAPTGGRDEQYF.

This clonotype has more than one count but fewer than ten. V gene TRBV7-6 combines with J gene TRBJ1-1; 11 nucleotides align to TRBD1. The CDR3 runs to 15 residues. The J segment lost 5 bases and the V segment lost 1 base, leaving 3 bases of the junction unmatched. CDR1 is SGHVS and CDR2 is FNYEAQ in the germline V gene. The CDR3 nucleotides read TGTGCCAGCAGCTTAGGGGACAGGGGGTGGACTGAAGCTTTCTTT. This sequence encodes CASSLGDRGWTEAFF.

The rearrangement joins TRBV6-5 to TRBJ2-2, with D possibly being TRBD1 (6 bases). The V gene's germline CDR1 is MNHEY and CDR2 SVGAGI. This CDR3 is 15 amino acids long. With 8 bases removed from V and 6 bases from J, the gap between germline ends came to 19 bases. As DNA, the CDR3 is TGTGCCAGCCGTTGGGGGCTAGCTGGCCCCGGGGAGCTGTTTTTT. Protein sequence: CASRWGLAGPGELFF.

This chain connects TRBV27 to TRBJ2-7; TRBD2 aligns across 7 bases. The CDR3 totals 14 residues. Germline V gives CDR1 MNHEY, CDR2 SMNVEV (reference sequence). The J segment lost 5 bases and the V segment lost 3 bases, leaving 7 bases of the junction unmatched. The CDR3 DNA reads as TGTGCCAGCAGTTTGTTCACTAGCGCGGACGAGCAGTACTTC. It yields the protein CASSLFTSADEQYF.

This clonotype was picked up a small number of times. The CDR3 here is CASSQEVGQKSSYNSPLHF. The CDR3 DNA reads TGTGCCAGCAGCCAAGAAGTGGGACAGAAGAGCTCCTATAATTCACCCCTCCACTTT. This chain connects TRBV14 to TRBJ1-6, with 7 bases fitting TRBD1. Trimming took 0 bases from V and 0 from J; bases not matched to a gene: 8. CDR3 length: 19 residues. Germline-derived CDR1 and CDR2 are SGHDN and FVKESK.

About this clonotype itself: One end of the junction fails to match germline, which may point to a read error. The chain recombines TRBV7-9 with TRBJ2-7, with TRBD2 matching over 9 bases. This CDR3 spans 14 amino acids. Germline assignment: CDR1 SEHNR and CDR2 FQNEAQ (reference sequence). CDR3 nucleotides: TGTGCCGGCAGTCGGACTAGCGACTCCTACGAGCAGTACTTC. It codes for CAGSRTSDSYEQYF.

This clonotype was recorded once. Germline is not matched at one junction end, which may reflect a read error. The V gene is TRBV9, the J gene TRBJ2-2; D is perhaps TRBD1 or TRBD2 (7 bases each). The V gene's germline CDR1 is SGDLS and CDR2 YYNGEE. The CDR3 is 15 amino acids. The CDR3 sequence is CASSQGGGRTGELLF. The CDR3 nucleotides read TGTGCCAGCAGCCAGGGGGGGGGAAGGACCGGGGAGCTGCTTTTT.

About this clonotype: This could be a read error, since a much larger clone is one nucleotide away. J is TRBJ2-7 and V is TRBV7-6; no clear D gene. The CDR3 consists of 15 residues. Germline values: CDR1 SGHVS, CDR2 FNYEAQ. CDR3 residues: CASSLGPGTSYEQHF. The CDR3 DNA is TGTGCCAGCAGCTTAGGGCCCGGCACGTCCTACGAGCAGCACTTC.

The V call is TRBV7-9, the J call TRBJ1-2; unclear D gene. CDR3 length: 13 residues. V was trimmed by 2 bases and J by 5 bases, leaving 9 bases between them. CDR1 and CDR2 (germline): SEHNR, FQNEAQ (reference sequence). This CDR3 is CASSLSLTYGYTF. The DNA of the CDR3 is TGTGCCAGCAGCTTAAGCTTAACTTATGGCTACACCTTC.

This chain connects TRBV6-2 or TRBV6-3 to TRBJ1-2; 8 positions match TRBD1. V was pared by 3 bases and J by 2 bases, with 17 bases of the junction left unmatched. The CDR3 sequence is 19 residues long. The germline gives CDR1 MNHEY, CDR2 SVGEGT. CDR3 in amino acids: CASSYRVGQGAVENYGYTF. The CDR3 DNA sequence: TGTGCCAGCAGTTATCGTGTCGGTCAGGGGGCCGTCGAGAACTATGGCTACACCTTC.

This clonotype was observed a few times. The genes are TRBV4-2 and TRBJ2-7, with 9 bases fitting TRBD2. The germline gives CDR1 LGHNA, CDR2 YNFKEQ. CDR3 length: 18 residues. Germline trimming cut 1 base from V and 3 bases from J; bases unmatched to any gene: 13. In nucleotides, the CDR3 is TGTGCCAGCAGCCAAGCAGGGGGACCGGGTAGCGGGAGCTACGAGCAGTACTTC. Amino acids: CASSQAGGPGSGSYEQYF.

This clonotype was detected a few times. The V and J genes are TRBV5-6 and TRBJ1-1; D unresolved. Trimming left V 4 bases short and J 0 bases short, with 22 bases between. CDR1 and CDR2 from the germline V gene are SGHDT and YYEEEE. CDR3 size: 18 residues. In DNA, the CDR3 is TGTGCCAGCAGCCTTTCCGTCTTGAGGGAGTTTGTGAACACTGAAGCTTTCTTT. It specifies CASSLSVLREFVNTEAFF. The variable domain in full, completed from reference TRBV5-6 and TRBJ1-1, reads DAGVTQSPTHLIKTRGQQVTLRCSPKSGHDTVSWYQQALGQGPQFIFQYYEEEERQRGNFPDRFSGHQFPNYSSELNVNALLLGDSALYLCASSLSVLREFVNTEAFFGQGTRLTVV.